The clone carrying this T cell receptor beta chain came up once. Antigen unknown. The V gene lost 0 bases and the J gene lost 1 base, with 7 bases spanning the gap. The germline V gene encodes CDR1 SGDLS and CDR2 YYNGEE. The CDR3 length is 15 residues. The data are from a study of CD8 T cells in Susac syndrome. The wider study: Patients with Susac syndrome were therapy-naive, taking corticosteroids, with some also receiving intravenous immunoglobulin, or taking intravenous immunoglobulin alone at the time their blood was drawn. Study results and limitations: Clonal expansion did not appear in Susac syndrome CD4+ T cell repertoires.

Random hexamers were used to reverse transcribe the RNA input (about 0.5 to 1 ug). Each CDR3 protein is one row after TCRdb ran MiXCR on the immunoSEQ multiplex PCR reads. This repertoire shows more than 110,000 distinct CDR3 sequences, 95% found once; its top ten account for roughly 0.15%. Sequenced sample: CD4+ T cells from PBMCs. The chain is built from TRBV9 and TRBJ2-2; D unresolved. The TCR was taken from a human donor with Susac syndrome. The CDR3 coding sequence is TGTGCCAGCAGCGTAGGCAGACTGAACACCGGGGAGCTGTTTTTT. Its protein is CASSVGRLNTGELFF. The full variable domain, completed using reference TRBV9 and TRBJ2-2, is DSGVTQTPKHLITATGQRVTLRCSPRSGDLSVYWYQQSLDQGLQFLIQYYNGEERAKGNILERFSAQQFPDLHSELNLSSLELGDSALYFCASSVGRLNTGELFFGEGSRLTVL.